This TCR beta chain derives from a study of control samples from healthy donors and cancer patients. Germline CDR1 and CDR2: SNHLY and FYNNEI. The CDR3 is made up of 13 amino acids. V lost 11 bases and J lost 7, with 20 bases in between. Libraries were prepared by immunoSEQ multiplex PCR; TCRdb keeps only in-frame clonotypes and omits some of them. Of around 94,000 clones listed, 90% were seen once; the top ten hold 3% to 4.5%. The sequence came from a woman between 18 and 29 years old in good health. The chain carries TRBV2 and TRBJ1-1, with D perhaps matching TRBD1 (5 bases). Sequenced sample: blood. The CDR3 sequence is CASRWGIGGEAFF. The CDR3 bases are TGTGCCTCCCGTTGGGGGATTGGGGGTGAAGCTTTCTTT.